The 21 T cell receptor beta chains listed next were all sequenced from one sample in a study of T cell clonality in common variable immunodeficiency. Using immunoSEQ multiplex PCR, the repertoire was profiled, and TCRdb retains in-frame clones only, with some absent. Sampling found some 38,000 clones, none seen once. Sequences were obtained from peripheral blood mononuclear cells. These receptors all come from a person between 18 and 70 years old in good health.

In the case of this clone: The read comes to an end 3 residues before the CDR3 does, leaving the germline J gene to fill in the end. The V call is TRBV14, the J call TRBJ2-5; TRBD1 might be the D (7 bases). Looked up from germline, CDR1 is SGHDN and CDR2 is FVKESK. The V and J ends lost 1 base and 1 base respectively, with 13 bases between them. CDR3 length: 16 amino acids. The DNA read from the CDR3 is TGTGCCAGCAGCCAAGCGCGGGACAGATTCCAAGAGACC. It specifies CASSQARDRFQET. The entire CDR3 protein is CASSQARDRFQETQYF. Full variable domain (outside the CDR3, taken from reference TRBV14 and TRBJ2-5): EAGVTQFPSHSVIEKGQTVTLRCDPISGHDNLYWYRRVMGKEIKFLLHFVKESKQDESGMPNNRFLAERTGGTYSTLKVQPAELEDSGVYFCASSQARDRFQETQYFGPGTRLLVL.

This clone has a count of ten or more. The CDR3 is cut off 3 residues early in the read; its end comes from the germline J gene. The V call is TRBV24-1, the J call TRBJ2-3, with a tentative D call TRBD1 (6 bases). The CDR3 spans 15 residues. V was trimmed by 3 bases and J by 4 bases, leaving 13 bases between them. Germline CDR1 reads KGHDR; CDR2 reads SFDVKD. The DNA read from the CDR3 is TGTGCCACCAGTGATATGGGCAGGGGTGCAGATACG. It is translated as CATSDMGRGADT. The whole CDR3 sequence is CATSDMGRGADTQYF.

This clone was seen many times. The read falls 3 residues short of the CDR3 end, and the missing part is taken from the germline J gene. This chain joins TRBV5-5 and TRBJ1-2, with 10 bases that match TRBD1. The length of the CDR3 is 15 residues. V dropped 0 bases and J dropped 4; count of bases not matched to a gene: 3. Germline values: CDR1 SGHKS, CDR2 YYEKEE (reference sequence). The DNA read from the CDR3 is TGTGCCAGCAGCTTGGTGGGACAGGGGACCTATGGC. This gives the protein CASSLVGQGTYG. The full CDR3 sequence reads CASSLVGQGTYGYTF.

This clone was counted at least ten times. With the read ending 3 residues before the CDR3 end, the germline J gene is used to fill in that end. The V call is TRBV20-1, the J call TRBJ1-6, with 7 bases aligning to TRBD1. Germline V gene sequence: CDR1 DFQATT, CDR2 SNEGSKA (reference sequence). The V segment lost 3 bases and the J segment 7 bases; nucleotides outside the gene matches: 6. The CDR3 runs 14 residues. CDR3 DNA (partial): TGCAGTGCTAGGTCAGGGGGTTGGAATTCACCC. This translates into CSARSGGWNSP. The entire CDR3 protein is CSARSGGWNSPLHF.

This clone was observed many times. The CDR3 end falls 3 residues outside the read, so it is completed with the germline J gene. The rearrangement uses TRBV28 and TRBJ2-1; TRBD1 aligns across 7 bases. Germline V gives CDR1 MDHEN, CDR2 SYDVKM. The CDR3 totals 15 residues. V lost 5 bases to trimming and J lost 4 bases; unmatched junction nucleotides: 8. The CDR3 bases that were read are TGTGCCAGCAGTACTGGGACAGCCTTTTACAATGAG. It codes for CASSTGTAFYNE. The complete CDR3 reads CASSTGTAFYNEQFF.

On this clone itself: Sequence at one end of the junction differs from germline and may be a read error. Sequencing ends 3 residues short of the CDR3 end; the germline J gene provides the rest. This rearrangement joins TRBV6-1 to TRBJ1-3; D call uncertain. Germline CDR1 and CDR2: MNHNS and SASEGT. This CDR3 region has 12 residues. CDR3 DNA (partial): TGTGCCAGCAGTGTTTCCGAGAACACG. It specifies CASSVSENT. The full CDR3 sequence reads CASSVSENTIYF.

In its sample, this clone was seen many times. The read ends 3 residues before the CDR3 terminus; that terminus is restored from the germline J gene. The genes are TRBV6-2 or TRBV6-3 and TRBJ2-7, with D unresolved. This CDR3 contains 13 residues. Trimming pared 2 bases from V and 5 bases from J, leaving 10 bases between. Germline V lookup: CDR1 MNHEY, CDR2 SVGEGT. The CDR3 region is CASSYAARHEQYF. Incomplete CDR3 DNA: TGTGCCAGCAGTTACGCGGCACGTCACGAG.

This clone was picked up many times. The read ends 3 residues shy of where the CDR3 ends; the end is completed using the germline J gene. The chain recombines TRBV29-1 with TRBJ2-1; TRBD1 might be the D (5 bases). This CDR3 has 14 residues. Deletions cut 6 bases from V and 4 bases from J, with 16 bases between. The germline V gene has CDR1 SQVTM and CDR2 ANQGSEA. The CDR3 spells CSVGTTWTYNEQFF. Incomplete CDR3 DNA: TGCAGCGTCGGAACCACTTGGACATACAATGAG.

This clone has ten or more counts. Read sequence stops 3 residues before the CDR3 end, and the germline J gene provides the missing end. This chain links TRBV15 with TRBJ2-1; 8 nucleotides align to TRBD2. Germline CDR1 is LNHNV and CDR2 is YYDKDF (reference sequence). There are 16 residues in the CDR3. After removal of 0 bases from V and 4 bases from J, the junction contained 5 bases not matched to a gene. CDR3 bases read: TGTGCCACCAGCAGAGACGGGCTAGCGGGTTACAATGAG. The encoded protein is CATSRDGLAGYNE. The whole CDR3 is CATSRDGLAGYNEQFF.

CDR3: CASSAQGQQPQYF. The part of the CDR3 DNA that was read is TGTGCCAGCAGCGCACAGGGTCAGCAGCCG. The gene calls are TRBV7-9 and TRBJ2-3; maybe TRBD1 (6 bases). The DNA ends 3 residues before the CDR3 does, and the rest of the CDR3 is filled in from the germline J gene. This CDR3 has 13 residues. CDR1 and CDR2 from the germline V gene are SEHNR and FQNEAQ (reference sequence).

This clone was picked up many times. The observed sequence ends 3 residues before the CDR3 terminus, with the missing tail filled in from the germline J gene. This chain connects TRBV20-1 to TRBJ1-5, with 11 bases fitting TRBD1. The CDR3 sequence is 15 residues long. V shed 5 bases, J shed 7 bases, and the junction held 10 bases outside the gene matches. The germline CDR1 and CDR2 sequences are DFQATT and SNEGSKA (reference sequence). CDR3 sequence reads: CSALDRGLLGQPQHF. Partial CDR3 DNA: TGCAGTGCTCTGGACAGGGGGCTCCTCGGACAGCCC.

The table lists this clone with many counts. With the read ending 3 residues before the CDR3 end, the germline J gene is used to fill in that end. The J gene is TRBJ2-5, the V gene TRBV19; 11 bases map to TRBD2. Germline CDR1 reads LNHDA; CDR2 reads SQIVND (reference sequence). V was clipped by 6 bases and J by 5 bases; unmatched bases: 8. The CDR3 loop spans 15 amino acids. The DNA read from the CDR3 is TGTGCCAGTAGAGAAGCTAGCGGGAGGATTGAGACC. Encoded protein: CASREASGRIET. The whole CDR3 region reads CASREASGRIETQYF.

The CDR3 sequence: CACKRQPGEGQYF. CDR3 bases read: TGTGCCTGCAAGCGGCAGCCCGGAGAAGGT. The chain carries TRBV19 and TRBJ2-4; the D gene is possibly TRBD2 (5 bases). The CDR3 goes on 3 residues after the read ends, and that part is filled in from the germline J gene. The CDR3 is 13 residues long. Germline CDR1 LNHDA, CDR2 SQIVND (reference sequence). The full variable domain, rest sourced from reference TRBV19 and TRBJ2-4, is DGGITQSPKYLFRKEGQNVTLSCEQNLNHDAMYWYRQDPGQGLRLIYYSQIVNDFQKGDIAEGYSVSREKKESFPLTVTSAQKNPTAFYLCACKRQPGEGQYFGAGTRLSVL.

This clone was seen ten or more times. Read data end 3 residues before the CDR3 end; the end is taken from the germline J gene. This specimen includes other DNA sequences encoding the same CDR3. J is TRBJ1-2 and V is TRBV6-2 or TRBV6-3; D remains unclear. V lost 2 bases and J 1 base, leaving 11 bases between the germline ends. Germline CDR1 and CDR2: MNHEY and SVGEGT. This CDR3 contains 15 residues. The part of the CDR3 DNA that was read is TGTGCCAGCAGTTACGCGATGCCACGTAACTATGGC. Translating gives CASSYAMPRNYG. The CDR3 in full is CASSYAMPRNYGYTF.

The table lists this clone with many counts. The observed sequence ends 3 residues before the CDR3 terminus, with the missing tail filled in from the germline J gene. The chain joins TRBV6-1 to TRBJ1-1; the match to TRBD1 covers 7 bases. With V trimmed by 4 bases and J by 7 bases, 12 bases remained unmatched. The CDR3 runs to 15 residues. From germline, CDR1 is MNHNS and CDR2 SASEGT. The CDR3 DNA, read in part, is TGTGCCAGCAGTGCACTTACAGGGGCGCAGGGTGAA. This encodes CASSALTGAQGE. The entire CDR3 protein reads CASSALTGAQGEAFF.

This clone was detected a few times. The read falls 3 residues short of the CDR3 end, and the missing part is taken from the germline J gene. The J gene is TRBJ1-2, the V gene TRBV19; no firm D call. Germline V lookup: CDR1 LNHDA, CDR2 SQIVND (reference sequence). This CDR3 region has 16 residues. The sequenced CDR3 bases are TGTGCCAGTAGTATGCCTAGCGCAGAATATTCCTACGAC. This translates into CASSMPSAEYSYD. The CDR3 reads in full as CASSMPSAEYSYDYTF.

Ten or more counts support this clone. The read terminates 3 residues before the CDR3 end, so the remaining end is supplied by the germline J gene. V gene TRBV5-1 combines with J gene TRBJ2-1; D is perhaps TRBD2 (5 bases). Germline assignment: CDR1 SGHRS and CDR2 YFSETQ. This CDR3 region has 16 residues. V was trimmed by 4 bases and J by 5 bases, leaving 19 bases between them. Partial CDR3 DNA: TGCGCCAGCAGCCCCCTACAAGTCGGGGTCCACAATGAG. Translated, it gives CASSPLQVGVHNE. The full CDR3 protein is CASSPLQVGVHNEQFF.

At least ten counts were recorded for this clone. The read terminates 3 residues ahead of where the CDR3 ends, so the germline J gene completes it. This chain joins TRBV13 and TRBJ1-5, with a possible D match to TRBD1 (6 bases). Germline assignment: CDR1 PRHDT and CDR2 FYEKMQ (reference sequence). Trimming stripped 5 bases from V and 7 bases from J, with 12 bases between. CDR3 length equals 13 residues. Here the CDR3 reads CASSPTGGQPQHF. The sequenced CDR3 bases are TGTGCCAGCAGCCCGACAGGCGGCCAGCCC.

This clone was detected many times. The covered CDR3 bases are TGTGCCAGCAGTCCGGGCAATCAGCCC. It is translated as CASSPGNQP. The full CDR3 sequence reads CASSPGNQPQHF. The chain joins TRBV6-2 or TRBV6-3 to TRBJ1-5; D unclear. Read coverage stops 3 residues before the CDR3 terminus; the germline J gene supplies the remainder. In germline, CDR1 is MNHEY, CDR2 SVGEGT. This CDR3 is 12 amino acids long. Trimming stripped 5 bases from V and 2 bases from J, with 4 bases between.

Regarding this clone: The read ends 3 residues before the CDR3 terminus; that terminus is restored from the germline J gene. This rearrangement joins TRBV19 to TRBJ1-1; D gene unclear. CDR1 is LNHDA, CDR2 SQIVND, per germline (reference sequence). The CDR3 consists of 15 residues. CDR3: CASSVSGGGAGEAFF. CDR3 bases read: TGTGCCAGTAGTGTGTCGGGAGGAGGCGCCGGGGAG.

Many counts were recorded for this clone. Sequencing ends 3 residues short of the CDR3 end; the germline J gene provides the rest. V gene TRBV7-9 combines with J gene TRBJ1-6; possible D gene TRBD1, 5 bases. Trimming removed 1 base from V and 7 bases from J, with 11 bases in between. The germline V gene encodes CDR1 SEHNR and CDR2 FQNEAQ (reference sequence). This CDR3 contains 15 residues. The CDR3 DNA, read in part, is TGTGCCAGCAGCTTAGTCCAGGGTTTGAATTCACCC. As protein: CASSLVQGLNSP. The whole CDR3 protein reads CASSLVQGLNSPLHF.